This T cell receptor (beta chain) came from a study of blood T cell repertoires in COVID-19. J was trimmed by 6 bases and V by 6 bases; bases with no gene match: 4. CDR1 MRHNA and CDR2 SNTAGT come from the germline V gene. The CDR3 length is 14 residues. As processed by the authors: Amplifying reference gene primers gave estimates of nucleated cell counts. The assay was immunoSEQ multiplex PCR, and TCRdb's table has in-frame clones only and misses some. The V and J calls and clone size come from that table; D and trimming were worked out from the DNA. The sample has around 200,000 clones, about 87% seen once; the top ten hold approximately 0.93%.

The sequence derives from a woman between 18 and 30 years old who had recovered from COVID-19. Source material: peripheral blood. The genes are TRBV6-4 and TRBJ2-1; 11 nucleotides align to TRBD2. Here the CDR3 reads CASSLAGGRNEQFF. CDR3 in DNA: TGTGCCAGCAGCTTAGCGGGGGGGCGCAATGAGCAGTTCTTC.